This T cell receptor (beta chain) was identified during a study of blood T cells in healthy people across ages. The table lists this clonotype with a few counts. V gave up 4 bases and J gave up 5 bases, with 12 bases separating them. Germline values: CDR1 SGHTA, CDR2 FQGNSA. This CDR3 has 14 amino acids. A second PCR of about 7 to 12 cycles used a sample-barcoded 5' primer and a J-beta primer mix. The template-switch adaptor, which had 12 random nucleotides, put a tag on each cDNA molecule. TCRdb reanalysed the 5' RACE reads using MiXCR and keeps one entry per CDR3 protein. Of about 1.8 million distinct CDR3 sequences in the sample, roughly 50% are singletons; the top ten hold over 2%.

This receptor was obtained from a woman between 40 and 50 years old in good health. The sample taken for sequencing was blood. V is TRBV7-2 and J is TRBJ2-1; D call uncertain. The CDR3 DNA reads TGTGCCAGCAGCTCACGCACTAAGCACAATGAGCAGTTCTTC. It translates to CASSSRTKHNEQFF.